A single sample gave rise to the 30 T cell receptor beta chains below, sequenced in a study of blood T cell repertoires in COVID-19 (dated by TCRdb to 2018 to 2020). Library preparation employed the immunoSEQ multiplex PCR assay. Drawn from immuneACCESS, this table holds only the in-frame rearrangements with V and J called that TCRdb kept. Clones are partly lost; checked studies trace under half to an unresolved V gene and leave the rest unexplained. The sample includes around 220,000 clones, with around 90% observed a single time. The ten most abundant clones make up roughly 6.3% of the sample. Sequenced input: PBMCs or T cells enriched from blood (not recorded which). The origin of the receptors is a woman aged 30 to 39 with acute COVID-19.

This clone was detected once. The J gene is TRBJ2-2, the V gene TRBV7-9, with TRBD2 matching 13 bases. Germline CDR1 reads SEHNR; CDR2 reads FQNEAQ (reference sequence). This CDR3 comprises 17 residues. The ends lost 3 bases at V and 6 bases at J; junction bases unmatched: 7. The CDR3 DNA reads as TGTGCCAGCAGCTTGAGACTAGCGGGAGGTGACGCCGGGGAGCTGTTTTTT. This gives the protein CASSLRLAGGDAGELFF.

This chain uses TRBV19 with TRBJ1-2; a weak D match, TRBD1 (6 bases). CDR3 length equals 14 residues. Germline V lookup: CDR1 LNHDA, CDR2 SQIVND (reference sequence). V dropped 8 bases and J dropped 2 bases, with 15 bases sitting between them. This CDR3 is CASVGGGRNYGYTF. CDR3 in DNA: TGTGCCAGTGTGGGCGGGGGGCGAAACTATGGCTACACCTTC.

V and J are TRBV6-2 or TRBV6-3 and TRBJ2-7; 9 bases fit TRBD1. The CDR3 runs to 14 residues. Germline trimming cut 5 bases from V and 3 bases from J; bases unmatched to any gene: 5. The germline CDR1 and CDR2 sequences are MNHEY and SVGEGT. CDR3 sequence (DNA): TGTGCCAGCAGTGCCCCGGGACAGGGCTACGAGCAGTACTTC. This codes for CASSAPGQGYEQYF.

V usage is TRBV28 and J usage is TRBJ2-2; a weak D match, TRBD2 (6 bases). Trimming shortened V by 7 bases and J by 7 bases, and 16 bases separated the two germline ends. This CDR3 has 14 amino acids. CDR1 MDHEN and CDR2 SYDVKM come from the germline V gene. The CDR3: CASKRDSSGGELFF. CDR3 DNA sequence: TGTGCCAGCAAAAGGGACTCCTCGGGCGGGGAGCTGTTTTTT.

CDR3 sequence: CASSSRQRPHPDTQYF. The CDR3 nucleotides are TGTGCCAGCAGCTCTCGACAGCGCCCCCACCCAGATACGCAGTATTTT. The chain employs TRBV7-8 and TRBJ2-3, with D maybe TRBD1 (5 bases). The V and J ends lost 4 bases and 4 bases respectively, with 18 bases between them. From germline, CDR1 is SGHVS and CDR2 FQNEAQ. CDR3 length: 16 residues.

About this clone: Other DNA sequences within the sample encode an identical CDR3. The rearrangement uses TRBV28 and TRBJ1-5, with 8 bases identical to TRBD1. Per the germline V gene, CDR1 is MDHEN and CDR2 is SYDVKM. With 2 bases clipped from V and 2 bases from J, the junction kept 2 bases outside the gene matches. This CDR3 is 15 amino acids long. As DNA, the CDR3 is TGTGCCAGCAGTTTAGGACAGGGCGGCAATCAGCCCCAGCATTTT. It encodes CASSLGQGGNQPQHF. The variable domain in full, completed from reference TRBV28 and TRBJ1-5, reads DVKVTQSSRYLVKRTGEKVFLECVQDMDHENMFWYRQDPGLGLRLIYFSYDVKMKEKGDIPEGYSVSREKKERFSLILESASTNQTSMYLCASSLGQGGNQPQHFGDGTRLSIL.

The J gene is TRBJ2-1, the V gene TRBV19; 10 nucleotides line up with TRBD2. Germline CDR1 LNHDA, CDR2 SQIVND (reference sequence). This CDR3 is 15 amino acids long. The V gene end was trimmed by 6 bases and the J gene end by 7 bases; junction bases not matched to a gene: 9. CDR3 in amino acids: CASRPTSGNGNEQFF. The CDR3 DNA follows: TGTGCCAGTAGGCCTACTAGCGGGAACGGGAATGAGCAGTTCTTC. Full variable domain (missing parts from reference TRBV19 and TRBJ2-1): DGGITQSPKYLFRKEGQNVTLSCEQNLNHDAMYWYRQDPGQGLRLIYYSQIVNDFQKGDIAEGYSVSREKKESFPLTVTSAQKNPTAFYLCASRPTSGNGNEQFFGPGTRLTVL.

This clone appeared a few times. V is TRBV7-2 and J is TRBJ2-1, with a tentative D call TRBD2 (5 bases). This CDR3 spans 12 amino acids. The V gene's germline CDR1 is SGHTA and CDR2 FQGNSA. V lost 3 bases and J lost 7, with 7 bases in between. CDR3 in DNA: TGTGCCAGCAGCTTTGAGCGGAATGAGCAGTTCTTC. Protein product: CASSFERNEQFF.

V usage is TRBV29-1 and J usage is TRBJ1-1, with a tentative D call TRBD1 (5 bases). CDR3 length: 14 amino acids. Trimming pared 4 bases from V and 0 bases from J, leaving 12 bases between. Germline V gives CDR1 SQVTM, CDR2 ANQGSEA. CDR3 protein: CSVVLAGLNTEAFF. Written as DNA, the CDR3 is TGCAGCGTTGTCTTAGCAGGGTTGAACACTGAAGCTTTCTTT.

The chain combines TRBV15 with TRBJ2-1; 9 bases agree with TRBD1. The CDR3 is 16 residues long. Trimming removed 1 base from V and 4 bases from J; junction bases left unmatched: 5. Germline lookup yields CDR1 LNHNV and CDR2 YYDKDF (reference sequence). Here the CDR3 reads CATSRVGTGPYNEQFF. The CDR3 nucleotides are TGTGCCACCAGCAGAGTTGGGACAGGGCCGTACAATGAGCAGTTCTTC.

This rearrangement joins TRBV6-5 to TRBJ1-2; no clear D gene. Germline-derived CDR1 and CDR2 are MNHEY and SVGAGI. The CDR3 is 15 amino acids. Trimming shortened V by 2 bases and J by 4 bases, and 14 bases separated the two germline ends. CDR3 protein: CASSYQTGVIYGYTF. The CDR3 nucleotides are TGTGCCAGCAGTTACCAGACTGGAGTGATCTATGGCTACACCTTC.

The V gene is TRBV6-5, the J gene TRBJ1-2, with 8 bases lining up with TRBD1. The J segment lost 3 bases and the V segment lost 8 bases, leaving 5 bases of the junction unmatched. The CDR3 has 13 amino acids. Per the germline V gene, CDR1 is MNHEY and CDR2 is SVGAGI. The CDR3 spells CASGRQGHYGYTF. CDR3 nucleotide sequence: TGTGCCAGCGGGAGACAGGGGCACTATGGCTACACCTTC.

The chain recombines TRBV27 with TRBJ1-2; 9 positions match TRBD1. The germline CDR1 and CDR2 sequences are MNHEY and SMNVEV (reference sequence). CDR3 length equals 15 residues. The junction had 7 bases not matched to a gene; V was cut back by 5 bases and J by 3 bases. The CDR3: CASSPDRGRYYGYTF. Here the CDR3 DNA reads TGTGCCAGCAGTCCGGACAGGGGTCGATACTATGGCTACACCTTC.

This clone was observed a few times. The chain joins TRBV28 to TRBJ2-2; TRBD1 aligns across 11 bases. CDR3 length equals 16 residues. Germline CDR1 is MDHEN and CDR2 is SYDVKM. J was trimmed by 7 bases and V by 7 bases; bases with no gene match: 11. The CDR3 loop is CASNPEDRGPDGELFF. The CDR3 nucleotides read TGTGCCAGCAACCCCGAGGACAGGGGGCCCGACGGGGAGCTGTTTTTT.

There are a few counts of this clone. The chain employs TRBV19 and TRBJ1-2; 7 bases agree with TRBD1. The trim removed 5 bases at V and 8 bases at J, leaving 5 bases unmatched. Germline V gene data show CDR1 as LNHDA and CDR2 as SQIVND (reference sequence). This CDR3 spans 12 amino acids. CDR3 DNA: TGTGCCAGTAGTGATACAGGGGACGGCTACACCTTC. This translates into CASSDTGDGYTF.

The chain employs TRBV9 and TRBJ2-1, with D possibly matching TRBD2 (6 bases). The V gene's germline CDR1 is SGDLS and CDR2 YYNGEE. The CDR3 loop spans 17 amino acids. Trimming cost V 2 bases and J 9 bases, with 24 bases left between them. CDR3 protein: CASSVKDTSYIGGEQFF. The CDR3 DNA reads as TGTGCCAGCAGCGTTAAAGACACTAGCTATATAGGAGGTGAGCAGTTCTTC.

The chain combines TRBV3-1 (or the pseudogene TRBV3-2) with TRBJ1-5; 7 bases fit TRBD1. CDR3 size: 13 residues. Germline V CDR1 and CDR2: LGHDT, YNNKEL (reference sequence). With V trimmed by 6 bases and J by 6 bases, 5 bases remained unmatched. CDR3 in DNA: TGTGCCAGCAGTCCGTCAGGGGGTCAGCCCCAGCATTTT. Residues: CASSPSGGQPQHF.

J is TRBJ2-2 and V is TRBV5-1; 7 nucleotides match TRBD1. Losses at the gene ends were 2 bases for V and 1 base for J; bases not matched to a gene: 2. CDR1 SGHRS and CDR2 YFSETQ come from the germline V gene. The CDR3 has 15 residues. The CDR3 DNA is TGCGCCAGCAGCTTCGCAGGGGGGAACACCGGGGAGCTGTTTTTT. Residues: CASSFAGGNTGELFF.

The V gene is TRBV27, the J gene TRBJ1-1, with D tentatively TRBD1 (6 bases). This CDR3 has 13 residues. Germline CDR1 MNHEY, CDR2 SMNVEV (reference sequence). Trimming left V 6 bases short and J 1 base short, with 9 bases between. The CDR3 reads CASRQTGNTEAFF. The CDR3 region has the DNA TGTGCCAGCAGGCAGACAGGGAACACTGAAGCTTTCTTT.

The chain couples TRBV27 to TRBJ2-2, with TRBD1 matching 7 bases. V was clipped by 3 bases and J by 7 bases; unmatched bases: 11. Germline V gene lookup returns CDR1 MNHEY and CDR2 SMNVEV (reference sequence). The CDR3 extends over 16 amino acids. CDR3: CASSFRRMTGFGELFF. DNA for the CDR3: TGTGCCAGCAGTTTTCGCCGAATGACAGGGTTCGGGGAGCTGTTTTTT.

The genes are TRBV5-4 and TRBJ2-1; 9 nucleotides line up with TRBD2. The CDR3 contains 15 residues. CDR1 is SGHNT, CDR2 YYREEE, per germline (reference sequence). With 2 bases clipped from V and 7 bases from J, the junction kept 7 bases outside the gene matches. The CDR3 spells CASSFWREGKNEQFF. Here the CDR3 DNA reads TGTGCCAGCAGCTTCTGGCGGGAGGGCAAGAATGAGCAGTTCTTC.

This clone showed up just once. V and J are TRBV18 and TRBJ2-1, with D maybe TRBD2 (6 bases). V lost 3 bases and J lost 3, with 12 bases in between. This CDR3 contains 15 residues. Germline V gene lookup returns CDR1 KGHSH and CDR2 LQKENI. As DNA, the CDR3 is TGTGCCAGCTCACCGCGGGCCGGGGGCTACAATGAGCAGTTCTTC. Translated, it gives CASSPRAGGYNEQFF.

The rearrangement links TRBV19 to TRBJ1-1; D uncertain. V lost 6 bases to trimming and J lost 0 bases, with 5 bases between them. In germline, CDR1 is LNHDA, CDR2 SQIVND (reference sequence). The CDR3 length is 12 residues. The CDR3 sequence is CASRRMNTEAFF. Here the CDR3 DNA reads TGTGCCAGTAGGAGGATGAACACTGAAGCTTTCTTT.

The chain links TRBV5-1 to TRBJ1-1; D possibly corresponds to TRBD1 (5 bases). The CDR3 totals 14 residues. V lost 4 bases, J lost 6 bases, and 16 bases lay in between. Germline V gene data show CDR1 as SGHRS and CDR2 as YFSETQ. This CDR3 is CASSPPGQAAEAFF. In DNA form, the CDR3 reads TGCGCCAGCAGCCCTCCAGGGCAGGCGGCTGAAGCTTTCTTT.

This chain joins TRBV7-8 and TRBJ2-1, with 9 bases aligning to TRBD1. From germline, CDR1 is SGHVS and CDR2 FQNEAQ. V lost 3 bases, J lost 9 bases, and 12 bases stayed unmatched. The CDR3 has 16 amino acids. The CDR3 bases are TGTGCCAGCAGCTTGACTGACAGGGGGTTGGGGGGTGAGCAGTTCTTC. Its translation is CASSLTDRGLGGEQFF. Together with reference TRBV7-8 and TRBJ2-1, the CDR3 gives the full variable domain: GAGVSQSPRYKVAKRGQDVALRCDPISGHVSLFWYQQALGQGPEFLTYFQNEAQLDKSGLPSDRFFAERPEGSVSTLKIQRTQQEDSAVYLCASSLTDRGLGGEQFFGPGTRLTVL.

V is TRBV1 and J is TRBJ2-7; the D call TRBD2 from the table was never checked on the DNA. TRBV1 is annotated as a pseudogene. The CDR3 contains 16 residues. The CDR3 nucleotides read TGCACCAGCAGCCAAGATCGAGTAGCGGAGGACTACGAGCAGTACTTC. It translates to CTSSQDRVAEDYEQYF.

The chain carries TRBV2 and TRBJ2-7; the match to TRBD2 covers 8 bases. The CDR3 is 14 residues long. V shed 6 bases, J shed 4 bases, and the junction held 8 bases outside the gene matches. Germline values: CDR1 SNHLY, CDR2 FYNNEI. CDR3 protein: CASRGSGGRYEQYF. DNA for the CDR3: TGTGCCAGCAGGGGATCTGGCGGGAGGTACGAGCAGTACTTC.

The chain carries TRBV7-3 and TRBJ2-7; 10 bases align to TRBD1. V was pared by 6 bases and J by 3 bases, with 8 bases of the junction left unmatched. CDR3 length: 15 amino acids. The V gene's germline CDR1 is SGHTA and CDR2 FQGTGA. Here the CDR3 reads CASSRQGAPLYEQYF. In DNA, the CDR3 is TGTGCCAGCAGTCGACAGGGGGCCCCACTCTACGAGCAGTACTTC.

This CDR3 is CASSSNRDRKGYGYTF. In nucleotides, the CDR3 is TGTGCCAGCAGCTCAAACCGGGACAGGAAGGGCTATGGCTACACCTTC. This sequence joins TRBV5-6 and TRBJ1-2, with TRBD1 matching 8 bases. With V trimmed by 3 bases and J by 4 bases, 11 bases remained unmatched. The CDR3 has 16 residues. The germline V gene has CDR1 SGHDT and CDR2 YYEEEE.

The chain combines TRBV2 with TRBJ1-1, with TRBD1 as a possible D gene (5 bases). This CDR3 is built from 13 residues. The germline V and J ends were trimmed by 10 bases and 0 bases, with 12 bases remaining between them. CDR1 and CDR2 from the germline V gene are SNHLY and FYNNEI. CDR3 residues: CAIRDSLNTEAFF. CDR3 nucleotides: TGTGCCATACGTGACAGCCTGAACACTGAAGCTTTCTTT. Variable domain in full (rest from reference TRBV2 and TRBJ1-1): EPEVTQTPSHQVTQMGQEVILRCVPISNHLYFYWYRQILGQKVEFLVSFYNNEISEKSEIFDDQFSVERPDGSNFTLKIRSTKLEDSAMYFCAIRDSLNTEAFFGQGTRLTVV.